These 18 T cell receptor beta chains originate from one sample sequenced in a study of blood T cells in healthy people across ages. Alongside a J-beta primer mix, a sample-barcoded 5' primer served in a second PCR lasting about 7 to 12 cycles. Each CDR3 protein is one row after TCRdb ran MiXCR on the 5' RACE reads. The top ten hold about 16% of the sample, which has about 650,000 distinct CDR3 sequences, about 30% seen once. The sequencing sample was made of blood. The receptors originated from a woman of 80 years or more in good health.

This clonotype came up many times. The CDR3: CASSPGGAIYEQYF. Here the CDR3 DNA reads TGCGCCAGCAGCCCTGGGGGGGCGATCTACGAGCAGTACTTC. This chain joins TRBV5-1 and TRBJ2-7; TRBD2 might be the D (7 bases). The CDR3 extends over 14 amino acids. CDR1 is SGHRS and CDR2 is YFSETQ in the germline V gene. V shed 4 bases and J shed 3 bases, with 14 bases lying between them.

This clonotype showed up many times. The chain couples TRBV28 to TRBJ2-7; 15 bases agree with TRBD2. CDR3 size: 21 residues. The germline V gene encodes CDR1 MDHEN and CDR2 SYDVKM. V dropped 5 bases and J dropped 0; count of bases not matched to a gene: 17. The CDR3 bases are TGTGCCAGCAGTGTGGGGGGACTAGCGGGGGGCCGTACCCTGAGCTCCTACGAGCAGTACTTC. Translated, it gives CASSVGGLAGGRTLSSYEQYF.

Of note for this clonotype: It may be a read error: a sequence one base away is much more abundant. The chain links TRBV5-1 to TRBJ2-2, with unresolved D. The CDR3 spans 14 residues. Germline values: CDR1 SGHRS, CDR2 YFSETQ. V gave up 4 bases and J gave up 0 bases, with 7 bases separating them. The chain's CDR3 is CASSIRANTGELFF. The CDR3 DNA reads TGCGCCAGCAGCATCCGTGCGAACACCGGGGAGCTGTTTTTT.

Many counts were recorded for this clonotype. The genes are TRBV20-1 and TRBJ2-3; TRBD2 matches 9 bases. J was trimmed by 1 base and V by 7 bases; bases with no gene match: 3. The V gene's germline CDR1 is DFQATT and CDR2 SNEGSKA (reference sequence). This CDR3 has 13 residues. CDR3 sequence reads: CSGRTSGTDTQYF. CDR3 in DNA: TGCAGTGGGCGGACTAGCGGCACAGATACGCAGTATTTT.

In its sample, this clonotype was seen many times. The chain is built from TRBV14 and TRBJ2-1, with TRBD2 identical over 7 bases. The CDR3 sequence is 16 residues long. J lost 8 bases, V lost 4 bases, and 14 bases had no gene match. The germline gives CDR1 SGHDN, CDR2 FVKESK. The chain's CDR3 is CASSRRGGLLADEQFF. The CDR3 nucleotides are TGTGCCAGCAGCCGCCGCGGGGGACTGTTGGCGGATGAGCAGTTCTTC.

This clonotype appeared a few times. The rearrangement joins TRBV5-1 to TRBJ1-1; TRBD1 might be the D (5 bases). Trimming took 7 bases from V and 0 from J, leaving 13 bases between them. Germline-derived CDR1 and CDR2 are SGHRS and YFSETQ. The CDR3 loop spans 14 amino acids. The CDR3 is CASARQPMNTEAFF. The CDR3 DNA follows: TGCGCCAGCGCTCGACAGCCTATGAACACTGAAGCTTTCTTT.

Regarding this clonotype: Given a much more abundant clone one base away, this may be a read error. The V and J genes are TRBV2 and TRBJ2-5; D is unclear. TRBJ2-7 explains the end of the DNA better; the J call may be wrong. The CDR3 is 13 residues long. From germline, CDR1 is SNHLY and CDR2 FYNNEI. The CDR3 DNA sequence: TGTGCCAGCAGTGAAGTCCGGATCCACGAGCAGTACTTC. Translated: CASSEVRIHEQYF.

This clonotype has ten or more counts. J is TRBJ2-5 and V is TRBV6-6, with 9 bases identical to TRBD2. V was pared by 4 bases and J by 2 bases, with 11 bases of the junction left unmatched. Germline V CDR1 and CDR2: MNHNY, SVGAGI (reference sequence). This CDR3 is 17 amino acids long. CDR3 nucleotides: TGTGCCAGCAGTTCCGCACACGTAGCGGGGGAGCAAGAGACCCAGTACTTC. Protein sequence: CASSSAHVAGEQETQYF.

The count of this clonotype is one. The chain uses TRBV7-2 and TRBJ2-4; D gene ambiguous. CDR1 and CDR2 (germline): SGHTA, FQGNSA. The length of the CDR3 is 15 residues. Between the trimmed V and J ends, which lost 4 bases and 0 bases, there was a span of 10 bases. This CDR3 reads CASSSRPLAKNIQYF. The CDR3 bases are TGTGCCAGCAGCTCCCGACCTTTAGCCAAAAACATTCAGTACTTC.

The sample holds one count of this clonotype. This chain joins TRBV6-1 and TRBJ2-7; D tentatively reads TRBD1 or TRBD2 (6 bases each). Germline CDR1 MNHNS, CDR2 SASEGT. The CDR3 has 12 residues. This CDR3 reads CGEGGPSYEQYF. CDR3 DNA sequence: TGTGGAGAAGGGGGGCCGTCCTACGAGCAGTACTTC.

This clonotype has a single count. CDR3 nucleotide sequence: TGTGCCACCAGCAGAGGCGGGTTTACCTACGAGCAGTACTTC. Translating it yields CATSRGGFTYEQYF. The chain couples TRBV15 to TRBJ2-7; D might be TRBD2 (5 bases). The CDR3 loop spans 14 amino acids. V gave up 1 base and J gave up 2 bases, with 9 bases separating them. Germline V lookup: CDR1 LNHNV, CDR2 YYDKDF (reference sequence).

This clonotype was seen a few times. An end of the junction differs from the germline gene, which may be a read error. This chain connects TRBV5-1 to TRBJ1-4; a possible D gene is TRBD1 (6 bases). CDR3 length: 15 residues. The germline V gene encodes CDR1 SGHRS and CDR2 YFSETQ. The CDR3 DNA reads as TGCGCCAGCAGCTCAGCACAGGGCGTTGGTGAAAAACGGTTTTTT. This codes for CASSSAQGVGEKRFF.

This clonotype was observed a handful of times. A much larger clone lies a single base off, so this may be a read error. The J gene is TRBJ2-1, the V gene TRBV12-3 or TRBV12-4, with D uncertain. The J call may be incorrect, as the DNA end agrees better with TRBJ2-7. The CDR3 is 15 residues long. CDR3 loop: CASSTDLGSYNEQYF. CDR3 coding DNA: TGTGCCAGCAGTACAGACCTAGGCTCCTACAATGAGCAGTACTTC.

This clonotype was observed a few times. The chain has TRBV25-1 and TRBJ1-4; D possibly corresponds to TRBD1 (6 bases). CDR1 and CDR2 from the germline V gene are MGHDK and SYGVNS. The CDR3 has 14 residues. Trimming took off 8 bases at V and 8 bases at J, with 18 bases between the two ends. CDR3 amino acids: CASRWGGAQEKLFF. The DNA for the CDR3 is TGTGCCAGCCGATGGGGGGGGGCGCAGGAAAAACTGTTTTTT.

This clonotype was counted at least ten times. V gene TRBV20-1 combines with J gene TRBJ1-2; D possibly corresponds to TRBD1 (6 bases). CDR3 length: 16 amino acids. Germline V CDR1 and CDR2: DFQATT, SNEGSKA (reference sequence). V dropped 1 base and J dropped 2 bases, with 17 bases sitting between them. CDR3 sequence reads: CSARVPRARGNYGYTF. CDR3 nucleotide sequence: TGCAGTGCTAGAGTTCCCCGGGCCAGGGGAAACTATGGCTACACCTTC.

This clonotype was recorded a few times. The chain links TRBV5-1 to TRBJ1-2; D not resolved. The CDR3 is 15 residues long. CDR1 is SGHRS, CDR2 YFSETQ, per germline. V lost 4 bases and J lost 2, with 15 bases in between. The CDR3 DNA reads as TGCGCCAGCAGCCCTACAGAACATCTAAACTATGGCTACACCTTC. Amino acid sequence: CASSPTEHLNYGYTF.

This clonotype was detected many times. This chain connects TRBV29-1 to TRBJ2-7; 8 bases are a match to TRBD2. The junction had 8 bases not matched to a gene; V was cut back by 1 base and J by 0 bases. The CDR3 covers 16 residues. Germline V lookup: CDR1 SQVTM, CDR2 ANQGSEA. The CDR3 DNA is TGCAGCGTTGAAGCCCCGGGGGGGACTAGCTCCTACGAGCAGTACTTC. It codes for CSVEAPGGTSSYEQYF.

Many counts were recorded for this clonotype. The genes are TRBV7-2 and TRBJ1-2, with 7 bases identical to TRBD1. After removal of 5 bases from V and 2 bases from J, the junction contained 2 bases not matched to a gene. Germline loops: CDR1 SGHTA, CDR2 FQGNSA. The CDR3 contains 13 residues. For the CDR3, the DNA is TGTGCCAGCAGCCGACAGGGAAACTATGGCTACACCTTC. It specifies CASSRQGNYGYTF.